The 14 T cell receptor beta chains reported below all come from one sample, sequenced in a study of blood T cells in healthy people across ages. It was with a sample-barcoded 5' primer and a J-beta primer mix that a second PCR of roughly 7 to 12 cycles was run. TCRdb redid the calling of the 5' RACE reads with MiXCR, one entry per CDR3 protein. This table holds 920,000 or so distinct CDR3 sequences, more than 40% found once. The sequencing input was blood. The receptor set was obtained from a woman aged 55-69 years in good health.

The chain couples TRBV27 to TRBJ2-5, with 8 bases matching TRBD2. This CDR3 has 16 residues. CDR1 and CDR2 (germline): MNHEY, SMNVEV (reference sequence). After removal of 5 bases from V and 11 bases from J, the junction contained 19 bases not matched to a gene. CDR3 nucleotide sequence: TGTGCCAGCAGTCCACTAACTAGCGGTCTGTACAATGAGCAGTACTTC. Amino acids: CASSPLTSGLYNEQYF.

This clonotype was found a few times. CDR3 in DNA: TGTGCCAGCAGCTTGCGGACAGGGGGCAACGAGCAGTACTTC. Protein sequence: CASSLRTGGNEQYF. The chain employs TRBV9 and TRBJ2-7; TRBD1 agrees at 11 bases. The V gene's germline CDR1 is SGDLS and CDR2 YYNGEE. With V trimmed by 4 bases and J by 5 bases, 5 bases remained unmatched. CDR3 length: 14 amino acids.

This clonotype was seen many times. The CDR3 here is CASSFGGMNTEAFF. The CDR3 DNA reads as TGTGCCAGCAGCTTCGGAGGAATGAACACTGAAGCTTTCTTT. The genes are TRBV7-2 and TRBJ1-1; D gene unclear. V lost 3 bases, J lost 0 bases, and 8 bases lay in between. In germline, CDR1 is SGHTA, CDR2 FQGNSA. The CDR3 extends over 14 amino acids.

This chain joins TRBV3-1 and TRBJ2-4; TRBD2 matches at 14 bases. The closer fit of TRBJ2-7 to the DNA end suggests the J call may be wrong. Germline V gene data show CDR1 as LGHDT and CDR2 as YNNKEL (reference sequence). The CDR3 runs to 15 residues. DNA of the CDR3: TGTGCCAGCAGCCGGGGACTAGCGGGAGCTGGCGAGCAGTACTTC. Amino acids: CASSRGLAGAGEQYF.

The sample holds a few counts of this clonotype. In DNA form, the CDR3 reads TGTGCCAGCACCCTTGGGCTAGCGGGTCCGCAAGAGACCCAGTACTTC. Encoded protein: CASTLGLAGPQETQYF. The chain is built from TRBV12-3 or TRBV12-4 and TRBJ2-5; TRBD2 aligns across 8 bases. The CDR3 consists of 16 residues. Trimming removed 7 bases from V and 2 bases from J; junction bases left unmatched: 12.

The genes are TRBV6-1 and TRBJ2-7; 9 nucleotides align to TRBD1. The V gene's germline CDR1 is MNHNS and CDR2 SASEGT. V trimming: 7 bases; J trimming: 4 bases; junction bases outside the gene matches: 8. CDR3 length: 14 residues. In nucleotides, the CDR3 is TGTGCCAGCATACCCGGACAGGGGCGGTACGAGCAGTACTTC. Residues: CASIPGQGRYEQYF.

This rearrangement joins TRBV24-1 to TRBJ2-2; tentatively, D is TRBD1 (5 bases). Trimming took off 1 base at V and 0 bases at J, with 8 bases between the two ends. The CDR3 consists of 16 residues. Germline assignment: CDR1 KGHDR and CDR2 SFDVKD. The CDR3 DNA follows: TGTGCCACCAGTGATTTAAGCAGGGCGAACACCGGGGAGCTGTTTTTT. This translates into CATSDLSRANTGELFF.

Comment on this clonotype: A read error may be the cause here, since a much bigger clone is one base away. CDR3 amino acids: CASSPIAVPNYEQYF. The DNA of the CDR3 is TGTGCCAGCAGCCCTATAGCGGTGCCCAACTACGAGCAGTACTTC. The rearrangement links TRBV7-2 to TRBJ2-7; a possible D gene is TRBD2 (6 bases). CDR3 size: 15 residues. Trimming stripped 5 bases from V and 3 bases from J, with 17 bases between. Looked up from germline, CDR1 is SGHTA and CDR2 is FQGNSA.

This CDR3 reads CASFQTGGTASYEQYF. CDR3 nucleotide sequence: TGCGCCAGCTTCCAAACGGGCGGGACAGCCTCCTACGAGCAGTACTTC. The chain couples TRBV4-1 to TRBJ2-7; weak D call: TRBD1 (7 bases). The CDR3 has 16 amino acids. V lost 8 bases to trimming and J lost 0 bases, with 20 bases between them. Germline loops: CDR1 MGHRA, CDR2 YSYEKL.

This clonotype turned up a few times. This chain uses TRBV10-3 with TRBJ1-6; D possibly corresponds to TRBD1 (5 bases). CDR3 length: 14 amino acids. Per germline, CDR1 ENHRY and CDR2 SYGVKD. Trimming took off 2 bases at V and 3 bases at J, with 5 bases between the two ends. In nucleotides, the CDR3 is TGTGCCATCAGTGAGACAGGCTATAATTCACCCCTCCACTTT. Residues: CAISETGYNSPLHF.

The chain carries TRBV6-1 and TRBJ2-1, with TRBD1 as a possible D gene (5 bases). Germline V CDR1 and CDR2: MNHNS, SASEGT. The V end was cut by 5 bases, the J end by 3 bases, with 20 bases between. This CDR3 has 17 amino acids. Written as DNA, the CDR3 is TGTGCCAGCAGTCCGGGCAACAGGAAGGAGATCTACAATGAGCAGTTCTTC. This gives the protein CASSPGNRKEIYNEQFF.

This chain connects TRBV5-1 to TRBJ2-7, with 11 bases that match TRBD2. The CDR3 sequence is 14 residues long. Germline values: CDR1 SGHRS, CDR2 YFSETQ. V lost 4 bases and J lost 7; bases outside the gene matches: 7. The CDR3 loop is CASSTGLADNEQYF. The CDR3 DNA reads TGCGCCAGCAGCACGGGACTAGCGGACAATGAGCAGTACTTC.

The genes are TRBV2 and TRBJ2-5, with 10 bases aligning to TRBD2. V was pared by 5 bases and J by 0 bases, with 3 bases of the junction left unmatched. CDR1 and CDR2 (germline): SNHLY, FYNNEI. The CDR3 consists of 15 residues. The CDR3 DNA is TGTGCCAGCAGTATAACTAGCGGGAACCAAGAGACCCAGTACTTC. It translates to CASSITSGNQETQYF.

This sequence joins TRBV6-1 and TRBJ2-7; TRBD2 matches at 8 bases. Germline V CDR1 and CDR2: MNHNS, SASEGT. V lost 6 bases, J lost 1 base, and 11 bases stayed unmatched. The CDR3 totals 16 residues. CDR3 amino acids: CASRPTLAGASYEQYF. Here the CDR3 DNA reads TGTGCCAGCAGGCCAACGCTAGCGGGCGCTTCCTACGAGCAGTACTTC.